At least ten counts were recorded for the clone carrying this T cell receptor (beta chain). No antigen is known for it. This sample was taken from a study of blood T cells in healthy people across ages. Study findings and constraints: Older age coincided with a roughly linear decline in TCR beta diversity per million T cells. It was found that TCR beta diversity correlated strongly with the percentage of naive T cells. Long-lived and aged donors differed, with more naive CD4+ cells and higher diversity in the long-lived.

The CDR3 sequence is 17 residues long. CDR1 LGHNA and CDR2 YSLEER come from the germline V gene. V trimming: 1 base; J trimming: 2 bases; junction bases outside the gene matches: 5. The use of a sample-barcoded 5' primer and a J-beta primer mix characterized a second PCR of roughly 7 to 11 cycles. Each of the cDNA molecules was tagged by a template-switch adaptor with 12 random nucleotides. Each CDR3 protein is one row after TCRdb ran MiXCR on the 5' RACE reads. This sample has around 870,000 distinct CDR3 sequences, with 29% found just once. The source material was blood. This chain links TRBV4-3 with TRBJ2-4, with TRBD2 matching 10 bases. This clonotype originated in a woman of 80 years or more in good health. CDR3 nucleotide sequence: TGCGCCAGCAGCCAAGGGGTAGCGGGGGGCTCCAAAAACATTCAGTACTTC. Its protein is CASSQGVAGGSKNIQYF.